This TCR beta chain was captured in a study of T cells expressing NK-cell markers. In the study overall: It was sorted CD3+CD56-NKG2C+, CD3+CD56+NKG2C- and CD3+CD56+NKG2C+ T cells that provided the TCR beta repertoires.

Comment on this clonotype: The antigen is undetermined.

From the 5' RACE reads, TCRdb lists one entry per CDR3 protein and no DNA. In total, the table holds over 250,000 distinct CDR3 sequences. The CDR3 extends over 13 amino acids. Germline loops: CDR1 ENHRY, CDR2 SYGVKD. Study results and caveats: These same clonotypes (in several donors) also led the CD3+CD56-NKG2C+ fraction. It remained uncertain whether the expanded NKG2C+ T cell clones were specific for HCMV antigens. In several donors, dominant NKG2C+ clonotypes were roughly 1.0-7.5% of CD8+ T cells.

The V gene is TRBV10-3, the J gene TRBJ2-1. Sequenced material: blood T cells: a sorted CD56 or NKG2C T cell subset, CD4+ or CD8+ T cells, or bulk PBMC T cells (not recorded which). The receptor was isolated from a woman between 18 and 69 years old in good health. CDR3: CAISEALVNEQFF.